This T cell receptor beta chain was captured in a study of cytomegalovirus exposure and HLA in healthy donors. Study-level findings and limits: Sequencing artifact likely explains a cluster of highly shared sequence variants. In a later analysis, a missense DCLRE1C variant was linked to TCR beta V- and J-gene trimming.

Primers included in the PCR were 60 Vbeta and 13 Jbeta primers. Original analysis: Later work found roughly 80 million unique TCR beta chains, with approximately 12 million shared. Profiled with immunoSEQ multiplex PCR; TCRdb holds only in-frame clones, not every one. D and trimming were read from the DNA, whereas the V and J calls and clone size are those reported in that table. The sample records 200,000 to 250,000 clones, around 80% being singletons. A note on this clone: Its antigen is currently unknown.

V was clipped by 4 bases and J by 3 bases; unmatched bases: 5. CDR1 MNHEY and CDR2 SMNVEV come from the germline V gene (reference sequence). The CDR3 sequence is 15 residues long. V gene TRBV27 combines with J gene TRBJ2-1; 8 positions agree with TRBD2. Sequenced material: PBMCs. This receptor was taken from a male donor in good health and CMV-seronegative. The CDR3 is CASSSQREIYNEQFF. The CDR3 bases are TGTGCCAGCAGTTCTCAGCGGGAGATCTACAATGAGCAGTTCTTC.